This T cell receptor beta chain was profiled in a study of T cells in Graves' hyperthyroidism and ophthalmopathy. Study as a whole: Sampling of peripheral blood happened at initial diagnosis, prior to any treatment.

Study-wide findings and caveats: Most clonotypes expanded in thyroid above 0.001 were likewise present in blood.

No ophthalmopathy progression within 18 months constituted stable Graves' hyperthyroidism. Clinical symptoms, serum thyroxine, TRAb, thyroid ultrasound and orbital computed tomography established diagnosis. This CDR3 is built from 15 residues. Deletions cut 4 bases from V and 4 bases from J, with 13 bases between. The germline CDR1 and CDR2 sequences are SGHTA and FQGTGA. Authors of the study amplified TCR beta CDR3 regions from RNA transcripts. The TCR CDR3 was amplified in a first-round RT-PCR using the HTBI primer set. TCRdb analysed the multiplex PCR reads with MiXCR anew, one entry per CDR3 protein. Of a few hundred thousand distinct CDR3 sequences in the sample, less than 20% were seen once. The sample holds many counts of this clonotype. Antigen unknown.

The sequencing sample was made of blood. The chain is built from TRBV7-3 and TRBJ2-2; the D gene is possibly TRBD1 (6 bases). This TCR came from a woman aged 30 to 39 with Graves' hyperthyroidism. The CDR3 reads CASSSVQGGTGELFF. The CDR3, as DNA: TGTGCCAGCAGCTCCGTTCAAGGGGGCACCGGGGAGCTGTTTTTT.